These 32 T cell receptor beta chains came from one sample sequenced in a study of shared clonotypes between healthy human individuals (TCRdb year 2020). The protocol used for the library was the immunoSEQ multiplex PCR assay. This is the immuneACCESS table as TCRdb keeps it, with only in-frame sequences that have V and J called. A part of the clones is gone; compared with another copy, unresolved V genes explain less than half, and the rest is unexplained. Within this sample are more than 200,000 clones, with approximately 65% of them counted one time only. 8.5% to 14% of the sample is taken by the ten largest. The source material was memory CD4+ T cells sorted from blood. The intended sense of this specimen's cell subset or site label: CD45RA-negative fraction. The receptors originated from a man aged 25 to 45 in good health.

The chain employs TRBV27 and TRBJ2-7; 7 bases are a match to TRBD1. Germline lookup yields CDR1 MNHEY and CDR2 SMNVEV (reference sequence). V trimming: 4 bases; J trimming: 0 bases; junction bases outside the gene matches: 9. The CDR3 spans 16 residues. CDR3 protein: CASSSNNRGPSYEQYF. CDR3 nucleotide sequence: TGTGCCAGCAGTTCCAACAACAGGGGACCCTCCTACGAGCAGTACTTC.

V usage is TRBV28 and J usage is TRBJ1-1, with D perhaps matching TRBD1 (6 bases). The germline V and J ends were trimmed by 6 bases and 6 bases, with 14 bases remaining between them. Germline V CDR1 and CDR2: MDHEN, SYDVKM. There are 13 residues in the CDR3. CDR3 in amino acids: CASRKGGSAEAFF. CDR3 DNA sequence: TGTGCCAGCAGAAAAGGGGGAAGCGCTGAAGCTTTCTTT.

The rearrangement joins TRBV18 to TRBJ2-2, with 7 nucleotides matching TRBD1. V trimming: 4 bases; J trimming: 4 bases; junction bases outside the gene matches: 3. Germline V CDR1 and CDR2: KGHSH, LQKENI. The length of the CDR3 is 14 residues. CDR3 bases: TGTGCCAGCTCACTGGGGACAGCCACCGGGGAGCTGTTTTTT. Encoded protein: CASSLGTATGELFF.

This clone has just a few counts. The chain uses TRBV15 and TRBJ2-1; D uncertain. This CDR3 comprises 12 residues. Germline V gene sequence: CDR1 LNHNV, CDR2 YYDKDF (reference sequence). The V gene lost 1 base and the J gene lost 12 bases, with 10 bases spanning the gap. CDR3 amino acids: CATSRATETQFF. In nucleotides, the CDR3 is TGTGCCACCAGCAGAGCTACGGAGACGCAGTTCTTC. The complete variable domain, with remaining parts taken from reference TRBV15 and TRBJ2-1, reads DAMVIQNPRYQVTQFGKPVTLSCSQTLNHNVMYWYQQKSSQAPKLLFHYYDKDFNNEADTPDNFQSRRPNTSFCFLDIRSPGLGDTAMYLCATSRATETQFFGPGTRLTVL.

This chain joins TRBV10-3 and TRBJ2-7; weak D call: TRBD2 (5 bases). CDR3 length: 15 residues. V was shortened by 6 bases and J by 1 base, with 16 bases between the two germline ends. Germline CDR1 ENHRY, CDR2 SYGVKD. The CDR3 is CAISHHYGESYEQYF. The CDR3 coding sequence is TGTGCCATCAGCCACCACTATGGGGAGTCCTACGAGCAGTACTTC.

In its sample, this clone was seen a few times. This rearrangement joins TRBV5-6 to TRBJ2-7; D is tentatively TRBD1 or TRBD2 (5 bases each). The CDR3 consists of 12 residues. V lost 7 bases and J 3 bases, leaving 11 bases between the germline ends. Germline loops: CDR1 SGHDT, CDR2 YYEEEE. In DNA, the CDR3 is TGTGCCAGCTCGGGGCAGCTCTACGAGCAGTACTTC. As protein: CASSGQLYEQYF.

This clone was detected only a few times. This chain links TRBV6-5 with TRBJ1-2; no reliable D call. CDR1 and CDR2 (germline): MNHEY, SVGAGI. This CDR3 is built from 13 residues. V lost 2 bases, J lost 8 bases, and 12 bases lay in between. The CDR3 DNA reads TGTGCCAGCAGTTACGAGGGTTTTCGAGGCTACACCTTC. It specifies CASSYEGFRGYTF.

This chain uses TRBV5-1 with TRBJ2-2; the match to TRBD2 covers 10 bases. V dropped 3 bases and J dropped 5; count of bases not matched to a gene: 7. CDR1 is SGHRS and CDR2 is YFSETQ in the germline V gene. This CDR3 contains 16 residues. Here the CDR3 reads CASSSSSGSSTGELFF. DNA of the CDR3: TGCGCCAGCAGCTCGTCTAGCGGGAGCTCAACCGGGGAGCTGTTTTTT.

The chain has TRBV2 and TRBJ1-4; maybe TRBD1 (6 bases). CDR3 length: 15 amino acids. Per germline, CDR1 SNHLY and CDR2 FYNNEI. V was trimmed by 7 bases and J by 5 bases, leaving 17 bases between them. CDR3 protein: CASNPEAGVNEKLFF. The DNA of the CDR3 is TGTGCCAGCAACCCTGAGGCAGGGGTGAATGAAAAACTGTTTTTT.

This chain uses TRBV18 with TRBJ2-5, with D hard to call. The CDR3 runs 12 residues. Germline V gene sequence: CDR1 KGHSH, CDR2 LQKENI. V lost 6 bases and J 0 bases, leaving 5 bases between the germline ends. In DNA form, the CDR3 reads TGTGCCAGCTCTCGGTACCAAGAGACCCAGTACTTC. Encoded protein: CASSRYQETQYF. Drawing the rest from reference TRBV18 and TRBJ2-5, the complete variable domain is NAGVMQNPRHLVRRRGQEARLRCSPMKGHSHVYWYRQLPEEGLKFMVYLQKENIIDESGMPKERFSAEFPKEGPSILRIQQVVRGDSAAYFCASSRYQETQYFGPGTRLLVL.

This clone appeared once. The rearrangement uses TRBV7-2 and TRBJ2-5; a weak D match, TRBD2 (6 bases). Germline V lookup: CDR1 SGHTA, CDR2 FQGNSA. The length of the CDR3 is 16 residues. Trimming cost V 2 bases and J 5 bases, with 18 bases left between them. The CDR3 DNA is TGTGCCAGCAGCTTAAAATCTGGAGGGACGGGGGAGACCCAGTACTTC. This translates into CASSLKSGGTGETQYF.

This clone was seen at least ten times. This chain links TRBV19 with TRBJ2-1; possibly TRBD1 or TRBD2 for D (6 bases each). Germline CDR1 LNHDA, CDR2 SQIVND (reference sequence). The CDR3 runs 15 residues. The ends were cut back, 4 bases at V and 5 bases at J, with 15 bases in the middle. CDR3 sequence: CASSRGGQVNNEQFF. Written as DNA, the CDR3 is TGTGCCAGTAGTAGAGGGGGGCAGGTAAACAATGAGCAGTTCTTC.

A few counts support this clone. The same CDR3 also results from other DNA sequences found in this sample. The DNA for the CDR3 is TGTGCCAGCTCACCCGCAGGGGGCGCGGGAACTGAAGCTTTCTTT. It yields the protein CASSPAGGAGTEAFF. The chain has TRBV18 and TRBJ1-1, with 8 positions matching TRBD1. With 3 bases clipped from V and 5 bases from J, the junction kept 8 bases outside the gene matches. Germline lookup yields CDR1 KGHSH and CDR2 LQKENI. This CDR3 comprises 15 residues.

The J gene is TRBJ2-1, the V gene TRBV14; tentatively, D is TRBD2 (5 bases). The germline V gene encodes CDR1 SGHDN and CDR2 FVKESK. Trimming took off 0 bases at V and 6 bases at J, with 12 bases between the two ends. The CDR3 runs 15 residues. CDR3 residues: CASSQDRTVRNEQFF. CDR3 sequence (DNA): TGTGCCAGCAGCCAAGATCGGACTGTCCGCAATGAGCAGTTCTTC.

This chain joins TRBV5-1 and TRBJ2-3; D is possibly TRBD1 or TRBD2 (5 bases each). The CDR3 is 13 residues long. Trimming took 4 bases from V and 4 from J, leaving 10 bases between them. The germline CDR1 and CDR2 sequences are SGHRS and YFSETQ. The CDR3 region is CASSDGASDTQYF. The CDR3 DNA reads as TGCGCCAGCAGCGACGGGGCATCAGATACGCAGTATTTT.

This chain uses TRBV19 with TRBJ2-3, with D hard to call. The CDR3 runs 15 residues. Trimming pared 3 bases from V and 2 bases from J, leaving 12 bases between. CDR1 is LNHDA and CDR2 is SQIVND in the germline V gene (reference sequence). The CDR3 coding sequence is TGTGCCAGTAGTATTTCAGGAACACACACAGATACGCAGTATTTT. This translates into CASSISGTHTDTQYF.

This chain uses TRBV14 with TRBJ2-3, with D perhaps matching TRBD1 (5 bases). V was pared by 5 bases and J by 0 bases, with 12 bases between. The length of the CDR3 is 15 residues. The germline V gene encodes CDR1 SGHDN and CDR2 FVKESK. The CDR3, as DNA: TGTGCCAGCAGCAGACAGACAGTGAGCACAGATACGCAGTATTTT. Protein product: CASSRQTVSTDTQYF.

The rearrangement links TRBV2 to TRBJ2-1; D not certain. The ends were cut back, 5 bases at V and 6 bases at J, with 8 bases in the middle. The CDR3 consists of 12 residues. The germline V gene has CDR1 SNHLY and CDR2 FYNNEI. CDR3 sequence: CASSRPPNEQFF. CDR3 nucleotides: TGTGCCAGCAGTCGACCCCCCAATGAGCAGTTCTTC.

V usage is TRBV6-1 and J usage is TRBJ1-4; weak D call: TRBD1 (6 bases). The CDR3 totals 14 residues. Trimming removed 6 bases from V and 3 bases from J, with 11 bases in between. Germline-derived CDR1 and CDR2 are MNHNS and SASEGT. CDR3 sequence (DNA): TGTGCCAGCAGGGAACAGGGATCTAATGAAAAACTGTTTTTT. Amino acids: CASREQGSNEKLFF.

This clone has only a few counts. The chain recombines TRBV11-2 with TRBJ2-2, with TRBD2 matching over 11 bases. With V trimmed by 8 bases and J by 3 bases, 5 bases remained unmatched. Germline lookup yields CDR1 SGHAT and CDR2 FQNNGV. The CDR3 is made up of 15 amino acids. CDR3 in amino acids: CASRLAGGHTGELFF. The CDR3, as DNA: TGTGCCAGCCGCCTAGCGGGAGGTCACACCGGGGAGCTGTTTTTT.

This clone has a count of ten or more. The V and J genes are TRBV28 and TRBJ2-5; possibly TRBD1 or TRBD2 for D (7 bases each). The CDR3 is made up of 17 amino acids. Germline values: CDR1 MDHEN, CDR2 SYDVKM. Between the trimmed V and J ends, which lost 6 bases and 2 bases, there was a span of 22 bases. CDR3 loop: CASSQTPGRGGQETQYF. In nucleotides, the CDR3 is TGTGCCAGCAGCCAAACCCCGGGCAGGGGGGGTCAAGAGACCCAGTACTTC. The variable domain in full, completed from reference TRBV28 and TRBJ2-5, reads DVKVTQSSRYLVKRTGEKVFLECVQDMDHENMFWYRQDPGLGLRLIYFSYDVKMKEKGDIPEGYSVSREKKERFSLILESASTNQTSMYLCASSQTPGRGGQETQYFGPGTRLLVL.

On this clone: Possible read error: a much larger clone is one base away. The CDR3 sequence is CASSLGQNTEAFF. Here the CDR3 DNA reads TGTGCCAGCAGCTTGGGACAGAACACTGAAGCTTTCTTT. The chain is built from TRBV7-3 and TRBJ1-1; D is possibly TRBD1 (6 bases). Germline V gives CDR1 SGHTA, CDR2 FQGTGA. Between the trimmed V and J ends, which lost 3 bases and 1 base, there was a span of 6 bases. CDR3 length: 13 amino acids.

The chain combines TRBV9 with TRBJ2-1; 14 bases fit TRBD2. V shed 0 bases, J shed 8 bases, and the junction held 10 bases outside the gene matches. The CDR3 is 18 residues long. Germline V gene lookup returns CDR1 SGDLS and CDR2 YYNGEE. Here the CDR3 reads CASSVDAGTSGSGDEQFF. In nucleotides, the CDR3 is TGTGCCAGCAGCGTAGACGCCGGGACTAGCGGGAGTGGGGATGAGCAGTTCTTC.

J is TRBJ1-1 and V is TRBV7-2; D unclear. The CDR3 spans 14 residues. Deletions cut 5 bases from V and 5 bases from J, with 15 bases between. The germline V gene has CDR1 SGHTA and CDR2 FQGNSA. CDR3 region: CASSPRWVLTEAFF. Here the CDR3 DNA reads TGTGCCAGCAGCCCCCGATGGGTACTGACTGAAGCTTTCTTT. Looking up the rest from reference TRBV7-2 and TRBJ1-1 gives the full variable domain: GAGVSQSPSNKVTEKGKDVELRCDPISGHTALYWYRQSLGQGLEFLIYFQGNSAPDKSGLPSDRFSAERTGGSVSTLTIQRTQQEDSAVYLCASSPRWVLTEAFFGQGTRLTVV.

The V gene is TRBV7-7, the J gene TRBJ2-2; no firm D call. This CDR3 is 13 amino acids long. The germline CDR1 and CDR2 sequences are SSHAT and FNYEAQ (reference sequence). Deletions cut 3 bases from V and 6 bases from J, with 8 bases between. CDR3 protein: CASSFDQSGELFF. The CDR3 bases are TGTGCCAGCAGCTTCGACCAGTCCGGGGAGCTGTTTTTT.

This clone has just a few counts. The J gene is TRBJ1-1, the V gene TRBV18; possibly TRBD1 for D (5 bases). The CDR3 loop spans 17 amino acids. The V gene lost 1 base and the J gene lost 1 base, with 16 bases spanning the gap. In germline, CDR1 is KGHSH, CDR2 LQKENI. This CDR3 reads CASSPLIGASTNTEAFF. CDR3 coding DNA: TGTGCCAGCTCACCACTGATCGGGGCCTCGACGAACACTGAAGCTTTCTTT.

This clone was picked up one time. This chain uses TRBV9 with TRBJ1-2; TRBD1 might be the D (6 bases). V lost 3 bases to trimming and J lost 8 bases, with 20 bases between them. The length of the CDR3 is 15 residues. Germline CDR1 SGDLS, CDR2 YYNGEE. The CDR3 loop is CASSATPLAGDGYTF. The CDR3, as DNA: TGTGCCAGCAGCGCAACGCCCCTGGCAGGGGACGGCTACACCTTC. The entire variable domain, with the rest obtained from reference TRBV9 and TRBJ1-2, is as follows: DSGVTQTPKHLITATGQRVTLRCSPRSGDLSVYWYQQSLDQGLQFLIQYYNGEERAKGNILERFSAQQFPDLHSELNLSSLELGDSALYFCASSATPLAGDGYTFGSGTRLTVV.

The chain has TRBV4-2 and TRBJ1-4; 9 bases fit TRBD1. The length of the CDR3 is 16 residues. Germline V CDR1 and CDR2: LGHNA, YNFKEQ. Trimming at V came to 4 bases and at J to 3 bases, leaving 6 bases not matched to a gene. The CDR3 sequence is CASSLDRGGPNEKLFF. CDR3 DNA: TGTGCCAGCAGCCTGGACAGGGGTGGGCCTAATGAAAAACTGTTTTTT.

The V call is TRBV7-2, the J call TRBJ1-3; tentatively, D is TRBD1 (5 bases). Germline CDR1 and CDR2: SGHTA and FQGNSA. This CDR3 comprises 14 residues. V lost 1 base, J lost 6 bases, and 10 bases lay in between. The CDR3 loop reads CASSLERGTNTIYF. In DNA form, the CDR3 reads TGTGCCAGCAGCTTAGAGCGGGGGACAAACACCATATATTTT.

The CDR3 DNA follows: TGTGCCAGCAGCTTAGGAGACATCGCCGGCTACACCTTC. Protein product: CASSLGDIAGYTF. The J gene is TRBJ1-2, the V gene TRBV11-1, with D unclear. Per germline, CDR1 SGHAT and CDR2 FQDESV (reference sequence). V was trimmed by 1 base and J by 8 bases, leaving 11 bases between them. This CDR3 is built from 13 residues.

The chain recombines TRBV7-9 with TRBJ1-1, with D perhaps TRBD1 (6 bases). The germline V gene has CDR1 SEHNR and CDR2 FQNEAQ (reference sequence). This CDR3 has 15 residues. Trimming removed 9 bases at V and 0 bases at J, with 17 bases between. This CDR3 reads CARTPPGGVNTEAFF. For the CDR3, the DNA is TGTGCCAGAACACCTCCGGGGGGCGTGAACACTGAAGCTTTCTTT.

Note on this clone: The sample carries other DNA sequences with the same CDR3. V and J are TRBV9 and TRBJ1-1; D unresolved. The germline V and J ends were trimmed by 0 bases and 0 bases, with 3 bases remaining between them. Per the germline V gene, CDR1 is SGDLS and CDR2 is YYNGEE. CDR3 length: 13 amino acids. CDR3 bases: TGTGCCAGCAGCGTAGCAGTGAACACTGAAGCTTTCTTT. The encoded protein is CASSVAVNTEAFF.